The sequence of this T cell receptor (beta chain) was determined in a study of post-analysis software for immune sequencing data. Study-level information: Patients with relapsing-remitting, secondary progressive and progressive-relapsing multiple sclerosis courses were all represented. Study outcomes and limitations: Relative to controls, patients had about five TRBV segments at higher frequency, with TRBV5-6, TRBV5-1 and TRBV20-1 among these. Comparison with controls showed significantly lower normalized Chao1 diversity in multiple sclerosis patients.

The CDR3 totals 14 residues. V lost 7 bases and J lost 2, with 13 bases in between. Germline assignment: CDR1 KGHDR and CDR2 SFDVKD. A note on this clonotype: Antigen: not known.

Every TCR beta cDNA library bore unique molecular identifiers. One entry per CDR3 protein, called by TCRdb with MiXCR from the PCR reads. The sample lists over 700,000 distinct CDR3 sequences, less than 35% seen once, with about 0.5% in the top ten. The chain couples TRBV24-1 to TRBJ1-2; D possibly corresponds to TRBD1 (5 bases). The TCR originated in a girl between 5 and 17 years old with multiple sclerosis. Sequencing input: blood. The CDR3 region is CATSDLTDNYGYTF. The DNA of the CDR3 is TGTGCCACCAGCGACTTGACAGACAACTATGGCTACACCTTC.